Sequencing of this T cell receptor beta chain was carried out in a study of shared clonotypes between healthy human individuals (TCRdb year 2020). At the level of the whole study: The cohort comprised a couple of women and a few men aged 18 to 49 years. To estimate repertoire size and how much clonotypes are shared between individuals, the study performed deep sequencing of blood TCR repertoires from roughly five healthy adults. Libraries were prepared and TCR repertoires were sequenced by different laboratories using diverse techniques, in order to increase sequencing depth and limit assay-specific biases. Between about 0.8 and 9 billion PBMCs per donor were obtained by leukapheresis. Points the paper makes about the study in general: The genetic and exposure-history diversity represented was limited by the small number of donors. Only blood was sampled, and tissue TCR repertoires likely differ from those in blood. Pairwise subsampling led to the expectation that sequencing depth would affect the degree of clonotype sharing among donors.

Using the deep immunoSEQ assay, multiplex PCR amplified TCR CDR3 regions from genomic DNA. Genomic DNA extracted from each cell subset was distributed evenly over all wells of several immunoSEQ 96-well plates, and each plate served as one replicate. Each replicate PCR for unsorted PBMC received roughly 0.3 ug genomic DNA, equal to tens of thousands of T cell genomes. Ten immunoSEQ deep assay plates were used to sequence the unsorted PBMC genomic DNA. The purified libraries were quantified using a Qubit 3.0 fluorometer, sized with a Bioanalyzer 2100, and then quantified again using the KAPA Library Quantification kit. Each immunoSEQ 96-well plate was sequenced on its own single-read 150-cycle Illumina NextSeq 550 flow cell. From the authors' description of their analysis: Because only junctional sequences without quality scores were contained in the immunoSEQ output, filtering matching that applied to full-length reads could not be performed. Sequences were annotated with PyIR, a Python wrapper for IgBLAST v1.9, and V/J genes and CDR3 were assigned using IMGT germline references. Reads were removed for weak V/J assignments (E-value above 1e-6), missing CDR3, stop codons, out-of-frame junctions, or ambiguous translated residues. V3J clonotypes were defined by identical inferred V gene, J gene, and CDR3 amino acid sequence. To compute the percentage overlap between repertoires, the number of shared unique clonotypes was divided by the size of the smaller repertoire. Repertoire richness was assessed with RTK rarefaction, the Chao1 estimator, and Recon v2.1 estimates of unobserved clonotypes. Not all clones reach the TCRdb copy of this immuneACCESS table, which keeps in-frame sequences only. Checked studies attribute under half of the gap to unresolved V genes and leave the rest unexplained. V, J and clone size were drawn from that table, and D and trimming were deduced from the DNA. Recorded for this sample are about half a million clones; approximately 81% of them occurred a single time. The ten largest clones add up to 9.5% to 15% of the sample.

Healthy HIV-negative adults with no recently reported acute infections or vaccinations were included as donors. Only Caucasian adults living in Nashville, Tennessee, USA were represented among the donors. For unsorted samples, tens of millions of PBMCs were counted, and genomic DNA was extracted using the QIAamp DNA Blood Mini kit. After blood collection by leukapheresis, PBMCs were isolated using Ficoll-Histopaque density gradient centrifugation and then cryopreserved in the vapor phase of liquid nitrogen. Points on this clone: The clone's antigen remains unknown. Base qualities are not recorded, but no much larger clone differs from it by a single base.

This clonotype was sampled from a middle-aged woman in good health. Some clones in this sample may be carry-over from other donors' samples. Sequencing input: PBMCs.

Here the CDR3 is given as CASSQGTRDTQYF. In nucleotides, the sequence is TGTGCCAGCAGCCAGGGGACTAGGGATACGCAGTATTTT. The receptor chain draws on TRBV4-2 and TRBJ2-3, and 8 junctional nucleotides match TRBD2. CDR1 and CDR2 are read off the germline V gene as LGHNA and YNFKEQ. Including the terminal cysteine and phenylalanine, the CDR3 comprises 13 residues. Just the 39-base CDR3 DNA is kept, in frame starting at base 1. V is cut back by 3 bases and J by 6 bases, with 2 bases in the junction unmatched.